This T cell receptor (beta chain) was found in a study of T cell responses to AZD1222 COVID-19 vaccine. In regard to this clone: Its target is not known.

Assay used: immunoSEQ multiplex PCR; TCRdb lists only in-frame clones, some missing. The table has about 85,000 clones, roughly nine tenths seen once. V lost 7 bases and J lost 0, with 17 bases in between. CDR1 SQVTM and CDR2 ANQGSEA come from the germline V gene. The CDR3 consists of 15 residues. Study-level points and caveats: At 160-218 and 743-854, vaccine-associated CD4 TCRs were dominant, and they spanned spike. Possibly, clonal diversity was underestimated; donors were largely white British and included more females. Unmutated regions of variants are reportedly targeted by nearly half of spike-specific TCRs.

This sequence originates from an adult in good health. Material: peripheral blood, obtained on day 0 of AZD1222 vaccination. The chain uses TRBV29-1 and TRBJ2-3; perhaps TRBD1 as D (6 bases). The CDR3 nucleotides are TGCAGCGCCGTGATGGGGGCATCTAGCACAGATACGCAGTATTTT. Translating it yields CSAVMGASSTDTQYF.